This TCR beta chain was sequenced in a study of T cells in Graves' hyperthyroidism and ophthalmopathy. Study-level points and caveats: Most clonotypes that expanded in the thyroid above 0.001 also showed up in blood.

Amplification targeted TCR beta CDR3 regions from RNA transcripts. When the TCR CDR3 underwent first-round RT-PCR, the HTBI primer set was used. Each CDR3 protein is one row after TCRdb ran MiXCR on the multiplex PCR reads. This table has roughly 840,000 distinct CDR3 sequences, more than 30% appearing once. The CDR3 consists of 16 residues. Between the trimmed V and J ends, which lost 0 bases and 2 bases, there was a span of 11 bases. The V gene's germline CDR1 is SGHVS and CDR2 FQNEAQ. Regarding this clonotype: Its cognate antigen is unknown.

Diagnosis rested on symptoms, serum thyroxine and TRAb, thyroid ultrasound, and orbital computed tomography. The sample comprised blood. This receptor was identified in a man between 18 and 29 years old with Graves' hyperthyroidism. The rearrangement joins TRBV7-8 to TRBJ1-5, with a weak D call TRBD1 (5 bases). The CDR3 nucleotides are TGTGCCAGCAGCTTAGCGAACGGGGGACGCAATCAGCCCCAGCATTTT. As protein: CASSLANGGRNQPQHF.